The entry that follows covers one TCR beta chain sequence. V shed 3 bases, J shed 7 bases, and the junction held 6 bases outside the gene matches. In germline, CDR1 is ENHRY, CDR2 SYGVKD. The CDR3 is made up of 14 amino acids. The data belong to a study of OX40 agonist ivuxolimab in advanced cancers. Measured with immunoSEQ multiplex PCR; TCRdb has only the in-frame clones, and not every one. The profile shows about 59,000 clones, 87% of them singletons. V usage is TRBV10-3 and J usage is TRBJ1-5; 7 positions match TRBD1. This sample comprised CD4+ or CD8+ T cells sorted from blood, obtained in a trial of the OX40 agonist ivuxolimab. The TCR comes from an adult with an advanced solid tumor such as melanoma, head and neck, liver or kidney cancer. In DNA, the CDR3 is TGTGCCATCAGTGACAGGGGGGCAGGACAGCCCCAGCATTTT. Residues: CAISDRGAGQPQHF.